Reported below is one TCR beta chain. These data originate in a study of blood T cell repertoires in COVID-19. Study in general: The United States, Italy and Spain provided the acute and convalescent COVID-19 samples. In each case, the material was cDNA or gDNA derived from T cells, B-cell-depleted T cells, or PBMCs.

Per the original methods: Amplification from reference gene primers served as the basis for estimated nucleated cell counts. Data came from immunoSEQ multiplex PCR; TCRdb stores just in-frame clones and leaves some out. That table is the source of V, J and clone size, and D and trimming were worked out from the DNA. The sample shows roughly 230,000 clones, about 86% of them seen only once. Material: peripheral blood. The sequence was collected from a man aged 35 to 55 with active or convalescent COVID-19.

DNA of the CDR3: TGTGCCACCCGGACAGGGAATCAGCCCCAGCATTTT. Translating gives CATRTGNQPQHF. The chain links TRBV6-5 to TRBJ1-5; 8 nucleotides match TRBD1. CDR1 is MNHEY, CDR2 SVGAGI, per germline. V was clipped by 10 bases and J by 4 bases; unmatched bases: 3. CDR3 length: 12 amino acids.